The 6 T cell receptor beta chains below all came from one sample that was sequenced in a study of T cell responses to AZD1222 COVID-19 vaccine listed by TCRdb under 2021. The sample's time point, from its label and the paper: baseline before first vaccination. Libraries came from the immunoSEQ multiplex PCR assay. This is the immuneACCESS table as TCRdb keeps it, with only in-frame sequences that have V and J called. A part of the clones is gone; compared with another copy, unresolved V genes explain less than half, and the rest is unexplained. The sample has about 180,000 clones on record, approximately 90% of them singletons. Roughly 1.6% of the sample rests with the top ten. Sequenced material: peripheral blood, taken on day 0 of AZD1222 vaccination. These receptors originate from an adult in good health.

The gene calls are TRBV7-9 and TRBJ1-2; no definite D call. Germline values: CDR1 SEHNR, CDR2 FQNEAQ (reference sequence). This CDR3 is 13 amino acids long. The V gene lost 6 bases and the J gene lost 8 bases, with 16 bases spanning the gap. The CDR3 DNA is TGTGCCAGCAGTGGCACCTGGTTGCTGGGCTACACCTTC. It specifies CASSGTWLLGYTF.

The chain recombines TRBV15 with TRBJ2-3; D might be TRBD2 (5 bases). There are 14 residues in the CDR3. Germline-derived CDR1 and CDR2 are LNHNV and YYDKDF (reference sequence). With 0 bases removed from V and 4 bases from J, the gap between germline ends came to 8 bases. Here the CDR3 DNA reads TGTGCCACCAGCAGAGACAGGACTTCAGATACGCAGTATTTT. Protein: CATSRDRTSDTQYF.

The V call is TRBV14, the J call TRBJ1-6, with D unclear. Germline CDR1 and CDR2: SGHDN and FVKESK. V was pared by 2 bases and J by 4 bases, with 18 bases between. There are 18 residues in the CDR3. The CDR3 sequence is CASSQNSGRPKYNSPLHF. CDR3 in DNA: TGTGCCAGCAGCCAAAATTCGGGCAGACCAAAGTATAATTCACCCCTCCACTTT. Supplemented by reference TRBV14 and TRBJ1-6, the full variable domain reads EAGVTQFPSHSVIEKGQTVTLRCDPISGHDNLYWYRRVMGKEIKFLLHFVKESKQDESGMPNNRFLAERTGGTYSTLKVQPAELEDSGVYFCASSQNSGRPKYNSPLHFGNGTRLTVT.

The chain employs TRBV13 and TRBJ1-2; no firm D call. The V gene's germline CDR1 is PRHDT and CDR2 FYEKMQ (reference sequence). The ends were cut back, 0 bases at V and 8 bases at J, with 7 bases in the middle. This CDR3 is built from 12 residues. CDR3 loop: CASSLGGGGYTF. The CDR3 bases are TGTGCCAGCAGCTTAGGGGGTGGCGGCTACACCTTC.

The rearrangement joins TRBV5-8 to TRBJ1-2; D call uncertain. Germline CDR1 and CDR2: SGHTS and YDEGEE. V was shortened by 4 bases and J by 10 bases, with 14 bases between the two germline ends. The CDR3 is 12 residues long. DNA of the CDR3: TGTGCCAGCAGCAAGAATAAAGCGCCCTACACCTTC. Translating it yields CASSKNKAPYTF.

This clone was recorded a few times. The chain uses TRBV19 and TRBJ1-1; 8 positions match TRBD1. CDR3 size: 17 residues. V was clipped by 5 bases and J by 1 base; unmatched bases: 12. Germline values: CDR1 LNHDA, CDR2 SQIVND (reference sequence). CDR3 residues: CASSFRGRGIPNTEAFF. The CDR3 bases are TGTGCCAGTAGTTTCAGGGGGCGCGGAATACCGAACACTGAAGCTTTCTTT.